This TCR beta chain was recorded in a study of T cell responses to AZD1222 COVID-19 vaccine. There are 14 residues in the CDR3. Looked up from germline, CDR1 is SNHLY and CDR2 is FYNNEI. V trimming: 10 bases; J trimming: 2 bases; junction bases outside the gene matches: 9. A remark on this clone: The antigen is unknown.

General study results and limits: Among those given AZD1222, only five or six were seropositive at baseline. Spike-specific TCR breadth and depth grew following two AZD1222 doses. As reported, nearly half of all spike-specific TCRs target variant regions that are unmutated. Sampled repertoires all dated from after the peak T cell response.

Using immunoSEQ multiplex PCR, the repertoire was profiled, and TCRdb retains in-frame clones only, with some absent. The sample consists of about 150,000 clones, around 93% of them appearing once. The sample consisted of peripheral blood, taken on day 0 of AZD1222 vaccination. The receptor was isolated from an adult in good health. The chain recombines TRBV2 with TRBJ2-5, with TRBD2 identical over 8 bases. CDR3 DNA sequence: TGTGCCACCAATTCCGGGAGGGGTCAAGAGACCCAGTACTTC. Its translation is CATNSGRGQETQYF.